The rows below give T cell receptor beta chains drawn from one sample of a study of shared clonotypes between healthy human individuals. Repertoires were generated with immunoSEQ multiplex PCR, while TCRdb's copy carries only in-frame clones and drops some. Here the sample spans around 700,000 clones, about three quarters being singletons. The source material was memory CD4+ T cells sorted from blood. These receptor sequences come from a woman aged 30 to 39 in good health. Both conserved end residues are part of each CDR3. Fields, in order: D gene, clone size, J gene, V gene, CDR3 DNA, CDR3 protein. The D gene is left open where the match is weak. Part of the rows lack a size; the others show once, few, many or a class for expanded clones.

- - TRBJ2-2 TRBV4-1 TGCGCCAGCAGCCATGCCACGGGAGTGTATATCGGGGAGCTGTTTTTT CASSHATGVYIGELFF
- few TRBJ2-7 TRBV19 TGTGCCAGTAGTATGACCGTGAGGAGCTCCTACGAGCAGTACTTC CASSMTVRSSYEQYF
- - TRBJ2-7 TRBV28 TGTGCCAGCAGGGGGTACGAGCAGTACTTC CASRGYEQYF
- - TRBJ2-7 TRBV11-2 TGTGCCAGCAGCTCCCGTCAAGTTGACGAGCAGTACTTC CASSSRQVDEQYF
TRBD1 - TRBJ2-3 TRBV5-1 TGCGCCAGCAGCTTCGGGGCGGCCTCAGGGGGAGATACGCAGTATTTT CASSFGAASGGDTQYF
TRBD1 few TRBJ2-7 TRBV28 TGTGCCAGCAGCACTACAGGGGTCGAGCAGTACTTC CASSTTGVEQYF
- - TRBJ2-5 TRBV4-1 TGCGCCAGCAGCCAAGTCGGGACTCCGATCAGGGAGACCCAGTACTTC CASSQVGTPIRETQYF
TRBD1 - TRBJ2-7 TRBV5-1 TGCGCCAGCAGCCCGACAGGGGGAAGCTCCTACGAGCAGTACTTC CASSPTGGSSYEQYF
- - TRBJ1-5 TRBV4-1 TGCGCCAGCAGCCAGTCAAGGACAGCTGGTCAGCCCCAGCATTTT CASSQSRTAGQPQHF
- - TRBJ1-1 TRBV12-5 TGTGCTAGTGGTTTGGTTGGAGACACTGAAGCTTTCTTT CASGLVGDTEAFF
- few TRBJ1-5 TRBV28 TGTGCCAGCACCACAGCTTCCGGGACAAGAAATCAGCCCCAGCATTTT CASTTASGTRNQPQHF
- few TRBJ1-2 TRBV7-9 TGTGCCAGCAGCTCTAAGCCGCAAGGGGTGGAGGGCTACACCTTC CASSSKPQGVEGYTF
TRBD2 - TRBJ2-1 TRBV10-3 TGTGCCACTACTGGACTAGCGGGAGGGGAGGAGTTCTTC CATTGLAGGEEFF
TRBD2 - TRBJ2-1 TRBV11-2 TGTGCCAGCAGCGCCGGGGGGGCCAATGAGCAGTTCTTC CASSAGGANEQFF
TRBD1 few TRBJ2-7 TRBV27 TGTGCCAGCAGTTCCGGGACAGGCGAGCAGTACTTC CASSSGTGEQYF
- once TRBJ2-7 TRBV21-1 TGTGCCAGCAGCAAAGCGGACGGGAGACGCTCCTACGAGCAGTACTTC CASSKADGRRSYEQYF
- - TRBJ1-3 TRBV5-1 TGCGCCAGCAGACTAGGATTGACCCTCTCTGGAAACACCATATATTTT CASRLGLTLSGNTIYF
TRBD1 - TRBJ2-1 TRBV11-2 TGTGCCAGCAGCCCGGGACAGGGTCTCGGTGAGCAGTTCTTC CASSPGQGLGEQFF
- - TRBJ2-2 TRBV7-2 TGTGCCAGCAGCCAAGGACGGAACACCGGGGAGCTGTTTTTT CASSQGRNTGELFF
TRBD1 - TRBJ1-5 TRBV5-4 TGTGCCAGCAGCTACGGGACAGGGGCCCAGCATTTT CASSYGTGAQHF
- few TRBJ2-3 TRBV5-1 TGCGCCAGCAGCTTGCGAAGTAGAGGAGATACGCAGTATTTT CASSLRSRGDTQYF
- - TRBJ1-1 TRBV28 TGTGCCAGCAGTTTGAAGGTTCCTCCTGAAGCTTTCTTT CASSLKVPPEAFF
TRBD2 - TRBJ2-7 TRBV7-6 TGTGCCAGCAGCCGCGCGACTAGCGGAACCTACGAGCAGTACTTC CASSRATSGTYEQYF
TRBD1 - TRBJ1-3 TRBV6-6 TGTGCCAGCAGTTACTCGATCCCGACAGGGGGAAACACCATATATTTT CASSYSIPTGGNTIYF
TRBD2 - TRBJ2-3 TRBV5-1 TGCGACCAGCGGGAGGTTTCGGATACGCAGTATTTT CDQREVSDTQYF
- - TRBJ1-1 TRBV9 TGTGCCAGCAGCGCAAGACAGGTTAACACTGAAGCTTTCTTT CASSARQVNTEAFF
- - TRBJ2-5 TRBV6-6 TGTGCCAGCAGGGGGGGTCTCATCGGAGAGACCCAGTACTTC CASRGGLIGETQYF
TRBD2 - TRBJ2-1 TRBV7-9 TGTGCCAGCAGCCCCCTAGCGGGAGTATCGGGTGAGCAGTTCTTC CASSPLAGVSGEQFF
- - TRBJ2-7 TRBV6-5 TGTGCCAGCAGTGCCTTTAGCGGAACCTACGAGCAGTACTTC CASSAFSGTYEQYF
- once TRBJ1-2 TRBV4-1 TGCGCCAGCAGCCGCCTCGTGACAGGTCGCGATGGCTACACCTTC CASSRLVTGRDGYTF
TRBD1 - TRBJ1-5 TRBV10-3 TGTGCCATCAGGGGGACAGGATACAATAGCAATCAGCCCCAGCATTTT CAIRGTGYNSNQPQHF
- - TRBJ2-5 TRBV29-1 TGCAGCGTTGTGAACCCACCCAAGTACCAGTACTTC CSVVNPPKYQYF
- - TRBJ2-2 TRBV13 TGTGCCAGCAGCCCGGGGATTGAAGCGAACACCGGGGAGCTGTTTTTT CASSPGIEANTGELFF
TRBD1 once TRBJ2-3 TRBV5-4 TGTGCCAGCAGCCGGGACAGTCCAGATACGCAGTATTTT CASSRDSPDTQYF
- few TRBJ2-4 TRBV13 TGTGCCAGCAGCTACGGGGGACGAGCAGGGAACATTCAGTACTTC CASSYGGRAGNIQYF
- - TRBJ1-4 TRBV7-9 TGTGCCAGCAGCTTAAGGGATCGAGAAAAACTGTTTTTT CASSLRDREKLFF
TRBD2 once TRBJ2-7 TRBV28 TGTGCCAGCAGTACACCTAGCGGAAGCTCCTACGAGCAGTACTTC CASSTPSGSSYEQYF
TRBD1 few TRBJ2-3 TRBV29-1 TGCAGCGTTCAGCTTCCCGGGACAGGGTTTCGAGATACGCAGTATTTT CSVQLPGTGFRDTQYF
- - TRBJ2-2 TRBV5-4 TGTGCCAGCAGCTTGCGCTCAAGTACGAACACCGGGGAGCTGTTTTTT CASSLRSSTNTGELFF
TRBD1 - TRBJ2-1 TRBV5-1 TGCGCCAGCGCCGGACAGGGTATTTACAATGAGCAGTTCTTC CASAGQGIYNEQFF
- - TRBJ2-1 TRBV29-1 TGCAGCGTTGATAGAGGGAGTTGGGATGAGCAGTTCTTC CSVDRGSWDEQFF